Listed below are T cell receptor beta chains from one sample, sequenced in a study of response to subunit inactivated influenza vaccine. TCRdb re-called the RT-PCR reads with MiXCR, one entry per CDR3 protein. The sample lists about half a million distinct CDR3 sequences, approximately 7.6% occurring once. Sequenced here: PBMCs from blood, sampled roughly 24 months after vaccination. The receptors here all came from a man in his fifties or sixties who received an inactivated influenza vaccine. Each CDR3 is given with its conserved first and last residue. D genes are given only for firm matches. Some rows mark clone size as missing; the rest say once, few, many or name a class of expanded clone.

>TRBD2|TRBJ2-1|many|TRBV9
TGTGCCAGCAGCGTGACTAGCGGAACCTACAATGAGCAGTTCTTC
CASSVTSGTYNEQFF
>TRBD1|TRBJ2-7|many|TRBV9
TGTGCCAGCAGCGAACGACAGGGAGCCTACGAGCAGTACTTC
CASSERQGAYEQYF
>.|TRBJ2-2|few|TRBV6-1
TGTGCCAGCCTTCCCTACGGGTTCGCGAACACCGGGGAGCTGTTTTTT
CASLPYGFANTGELFF
>TRBD1|TRBJ2-2|few|TRBV20-1
TGCAGTGCTAGAGGGGGGACAGGGAACACCGGGGAGCTGTTTTTT
CSARGGTGNTGELFF
>TRBD1|TRBJ1-5|few|TRBV25-1
TGTGCCAGCAGTGCCTCGACAGGGCTCAACCAGCCCCAGCATTTT
CASSASTGLNQPQHF
>.|TRBJ2-7|.|TRBV4-2
TGTGCCAGCAGCCAAGCCAGGGCCTATGAGCAGTACTTC
CASSQARAYEQYF
>.|TRBJ2-7|few|TRBV29-1
TGCAGCGTTGAATTGACAGACACCTACGAGCAGTACTTC
CSVELTDTYEQYF
>.|TRBJ1-6|few|TRBV3-1
TGTGCCAGCAGCCAAGATCAACGGAGCTCCTATAATTCACCCCTCCACTTT
CASSQDQRSSYNSPLHF
>.|TRBJ2-3|many|TRBV29-1
TGCAGCGTTGAAGGGGGGGTATTGGGCACAGATACGCAGTATTTT
CSVEGGVLGTDTQYF
>TRBD2|TRBJ2-3|many|TRBV5-1
TGCGCCAGCAAGGAACCGGGAGGTTCAGATACGCAGTATTTT
CASKEPGGSDTQYF
>.|TRBJ1-5|many|TRBV11-3
TGTGCCAGCAGCCCAAGCGGAGGCCAGACATTTACCTATCAGCCCCAGCATTTT
CASSPSGGQTFTYQPQHF
>TRBD2|TRBJ2-7|few|TRBV20-1
TGCAGTGCCATAAGACTAGCGCCAGGGGTAGCGTACGAGCAGTACTTC
CSAIRLAPGVAYEQYF
>.|TRBJ1-4|.|TRBV14
TGTGCCAGCAGCCAAGAGATACGAGCAACTAATGAAAAACTGTTTTTT
CASSQEIRATNEKLFF
>.|TRBJ2-7|many|TRBV7-8
TGTGCCAGCAGCCGCCCGGAATCCGCCTACGAGCAGTACTTC
CASSRPESAYEQYF
>.|TRBJ1-4|.|TRBV6-1
TGTGCCAGCAGTGAACGGGGAGGGCCGACAACTAATGAAAAACTGTTTTTT
CASSERGGPTTNEKLFF
>TRBD1|TRBJ1-2|few|TRBV7-8
TGTGCCAGCAGCGCCGACAGGGGAGGGATCTATGGCTACACCTTC
CASSADRGGIYGYTF
>.|TRBJ2-2|few|TRBV30
TGTGCCTGGAGTGTGCAGGGCAGCACCGGGGAGCTGTTTTTT
CAWSVQGSTGELFF
>TRBD1|TRBJ2-7|.|TRBV28
TGTGCCAGCAGTTTGGCAGGGGGCGACTCCTACGAGCAGTACTTC
CASSLAGGDSYEQYF
>.|TRBJ2-5|.|TRBV19
TGTGCCAGTGAACCTACCGCCGGGACAACTCAAGAGACCCAGTACTTC
CASEPTAGTTQETQYF
>.|TRBJ2-7|.|TRBV6-1
TGTGCCAGCAAAAAAGACGGAACCTACGAGCAGTACTTC
CASKKDGTYEQYF
>TRBD1|TRBJ2-1|.|TRBV12-3/TRBV12-4
TGTGCCAGCAGTTTAGGGGGACAGGGCCTAAGGGGGAATGAGCAGTTCTTC
CASSLGGQGLRGNEQFF
>TRBD2|TRBJ2-7|few|TRBV20-1
TGCAGTGCTAGGGTTCCGGGACTAGTCCACGAGCAGTACTTC
CSARVPGLVHEQYF
>.|TRBJ1-2|few|TRBV7-9
TGTGCCAGCAGCTACGACAGCTATGGCTACACCTTC
CASSYDSYGYTF
>.|TRBJ2-2|many|TRBV12-3/TRBV12-4
TGTGCCAGCAGGAGGACGCTGGGGAACACCGGGGAGCTGTTTTTT
CASRRTLGNTGELFF
>.|TRBJ1-4|few|TRBV20-1
TGCAGTGCTCCCCGGGCCAGCAATGAAAAACTGTTTTTT
CSAPRASNEKLFF
>.|TRBJ2-5|many|TRBV5-1
TGCGCCAGCAGCACAGGATCAGGGACAATCCTGAAAGAGACCCAGTACTTC
CASSTGSGTILKETQYF
>TRBD1|TRBJ1-5|few|TRBV5-1
TGCGCCAGCAGCACCGGGACAGGGGGCTCCAGGGCCCAGCATTTT
CASSTGTGGSRAQHF
>TRBD2|TRBJ2-7|.|TRBV19
TGTGCCAGTAGTTCTCCGACTAGCGGGAGGGCCCACGAGCAGTACTTC
CASSSPTSGRAHEQYF
>.|TRBJ2-2|few|TRBV5-6
TGTGCCAGCAAAAAGGTTTCTCGAGACACCGGGGAGCTGTTTTTT
CASKKVSRDTGELFF
>TRBD2|TRBJ2-7|few|TRBV6-2/TRBV6-3
TGTGCCAGCAGAGCCGGGACTAGCGGGTTTCAGTACTTC
CASRAGTSGFQYF
>.|TRBJ2-1|few|TRBV3-1
TGTGCCAGCAGCCAAGATCGAGGGACCAATGAGCAGTTCTTC
CASSQDRGTNEQFF
>TRBD1|TRBJ1-1|few|TRBV4-1
TGCGCCAGCAGGAGGGAGGGGGCGCGAGAAACTGAAGCTTTCTTT
CASRREGARETEAFF
>.|TRBJ2-2|few|TRBV4-3
TGCGCCAGCAGCCAAGAACACAACACCGGGGAGCTGTTTTTT
CASSQEHNTGELFF
>TRBD1|TRBJ1-4|.|TRBV30
TGTGCCTGGAGTACGGGACAGGGGAATGAAAAACTGTTTTTT
CAWSTGQGNEKLFF
>.|TRBJ2-5|many|TRBV11-2
TGTGCCAGCAGCTTAGGGCTGGCTGCCGAGACCCAGTACTTC
CASSLGLAAETQYF
>.|TRBJ1-5|many|TRBV6-2/TRBV6-3
TGTGCCAGCAGTTACTCGAGTAGCAATCAGCCCCAGCATTTT
CASSYSSSNQPQHF
>TRBD2|TRBJ2-5|.|TRBV4-3
TGCGCCAGCAGCCAAGATAGCGGGAAGACCCAGTACTTC
CASSQDSGKTQYF
>.|TRBJ2-2|few|TRBV28
TGTGCCAGCAGCCGTAGGGTGGGACTTAGGGCCGGGGAGCTGTTTTTT
CASSRRVGLRAGELFF
>.|TRBJ1-1|many|TRBV20-1
TGCAGTGCTGAGACAGGTGGTTGGGCTGAAGCTTTCTTT
CSAETGGWAEAFF
>TRBD1|TRBJ1-2|few|TRBV20-1
TGCAGTGCCGCGCCTCCGGGACAGGGGAGAGAGGGCTACACCTTC
CSAAPPGQGREGYTF
>TRBD2|TRBJ2-3|.|TRBV6-1
TGTGCCAGCAGTGAAGAACTAGCGGGAAACACAGATACGCAGTATTTT
CASSEELAGNTDTQYF
>.|TRBJ1-5|.|TRBV18
TGTGCCAGCTCACCAACATTTAGGAATCAGCCCCAGCATTTT
CASSPTFRNQPQHF
>TRBD1|TRBJ1-5|many|TRBV20-1
TGCAGTGCTGGGGACAGGGGGGCATATCAGCCCCAGCATTTT
CSAGDRGAYQPQHF